The 28 T cell receptor beta chains reported below all come from one sample, sequenced in a study of cytomegalovirus exposure and HLA in healthy donors. It was with 60 Vbeta and 13 Jbeta primers that the PCR ran. This table comes from immunoSEQ multiplex PCR, and its TCRdb copy is limited to in-frame clones, with some not included. This table lists around 200,000 clones. The sequencing input was PBMCs. The receptor source for this set is a woman aged 25-40 years in good health and CMV-seropositive.

This sequence joins TRBV19 and TRBJ2-3; TRBD1 matches 9 bases. After removal of 2 bases from V and 0 bases from J, the junction contained 3 bases not matched to a gene. This CDR3 region has 16 residues. The germline CDR1 and CDR2 sequences are LNHDA and SQIVND (reference sequence). Written as DNA, the CDR3 is TGTGCCAGTAGTATACGACAGGGGGTTAGCACAGATACGCAGTATTTT. Protein: CASSIRQGVSTDTQYF.

Points on this clone: Other DNA sequences in this sample translate to the same CDR3. The V call is TRBV18, the J call TRBJ2-3, with 12 bases matching TRBD2. V trimming: 1 base; J trimming: 4 bases; junction bases outside the gene matches: 0. The CDR3 covers 15 residues. Germline CDR1 reads KGHSH; CDR2 reads LQKENI. Here the CDR3 reads CASSPRTSGADTQYF. CDR3 nucleotides: TGTGCCAGCTCACCACGGACTAGCGGGGCAGATACGCAGTATTTT.

The chain combines TRBV11-2 with TRBJ1-2; 8 nucleotides align to TRBD1. The CDR3 has 16 amino acids. Germline assignment: CDR1 SGHAT and CDR2 FQNNGV. J gave up 6 bases and V 5 bases, and 14 bases lay outside the gene matches. CDR3 sequence reads: CASSTVRDRSRHGYTF. The CDR3 nucleotides read TGTGCCAGCAGCACAGTCCGGGACAGGTCACGCCATGGCTACACCTTC.

The chain recombines TRBV27 with TRBJ2-7; 10 bases agree with TRBD2. The germline gives CDR1 MNHEY, CDR2 SMNVEV (reference sequence). V was pared by 7 bases and J by 6 bases, with 9 bases of the junction left unmatched. This CDR3 is built from 14 residues. The CDR3 sequence is CASTPSGSFGEQYF. The CDR3 DNA reads as TGTGCCAGCACCCCTAGCGGGAGCTTCGGCGAGCAGTACTTC.

The chain carries TRBV9 and TRBJ2-7; a weak D match, TRBD2 (5 bases). The CDR3 consists of 15 residues. V dropped 4 bases and J dropped 1 base, with 15 bases sitting between them. Germline lookup yields CDR1 SGDLS and CDR2 YYNGEE. The CDR3 DNA is TGTGCCAGCAGCCCCTCCGGACTCGTATCCTACGAGCAGTACTTC. Translated, it gives CASSPSGLVSYEQYF. Complete variable domain (other parts from reference TRBV9 and TRBJ2-7): DSGVTQTPKHLITATGQRVTLRCSPRSGDLSVYWYQQSLDQGLQFLIQYYNGEERAKGNILERFSAQQFPDLHSELNLSSLELGDSALYFCASSPSGLVSYEQYFGPGTRLTVT.

V is TRBV27 and J is TRBJ2-1, with 8 nucleotides matching TRBD2. The junction had 9 bases not matched to a gene; V was cut back by 8 bases and J by 15 bases. CDR3 length equals 11 residues. Looked up from germline, CDR1 is MNHEY and CDR2 is SMNVEV (reference sequence). CDR3: CASGFSGKLFF. CDR3 coding DNA: TGTGCCAGCGGATTTAGCGGGAAGCTGTTCTTC.

The rearrangement uses TRBV19 and TRBJ2-1; 11 bases match TRBD1. V dropped 5 bases and J dropped 1; count of bases not matched to a gene: 16. This CDR3 region has 20 residues. The V gene's germline CDR1 is LNHDA and CDR2 SQIVND (reference sequence). DNA of the CDR3: TGTGCCAGTAGTCCCTCAACCTGGGGACAGGGGGTTTTTTCCTACAATGAGCAGTTCTTC. Residues: CASSPSTWGQGVFSYNEQFF.

The chain recombines TRBV5-1 with TRBJ1-1; D gene unclear. CDR1 and CDR2 (germline): SGHRS, YFSETQ. The CDR3 extends over 14 amino acids. V dropped 0 bases and J dropped 4 bases, with 10 bases sitting between them. CDR3 sequence (DNA): TGCGCCAGCAGCTTGGCCGCGGGAACCACTGAAGCTTTCTTT. This sequence encodes CASSLAAGTTEAFF.

The chain combines TRBV28 with TRBJ1-5, with TRBD1 matching over 10 bases. Germline CDR1 MDHEN, CDR2 SYDVKM. This CDR3 is 16 amino acids long. V lost 6 bases and J lost 4; bases outside the gene matches: 9. CDR3 loop: CASRTDRGLLNQPQHF. Written as DNA, the CDR3 is TGTGCCAGCAGAACGGACAGGGGGTTATTGAATCAGCCCCAGCATTTT.

The V call is TRBV5-1, the J call TRBJ2-2, with 10 bases that match TRBD2. Per germline, CDR1 SGHRS and CDR2 YFSETQ. The CDR3 totals 18 residues. J was trimmed by 6 bases and V by 2 bases; bases with no gene match: 13. The CDR3, as DNA: TGCGCCAGCAGCTTCGCTAGCGGGAGTGATTATACCGCCGGGGAGCTGTTTTTT. As protein: CASSFASGSDYTAGELFF.

This chain connects TRBV2 to TRBJ2-2, with D possibly being TRBD1 (6 bases). The CDR3 has 14 residues. Germline CDR1 and CDR2: SNHLY and FYNNEI. Trimming shortened V by 5 bases and J by 4 bases, and 11 bases separated the two germline ends. CDR3 in amino acids: CASSSTGITGELFF. Written as DNA, the CDR3 is TGTGCCAGCAGTTCGACAGGAATCACCGGGGAGCTGTTTTTT.

The CDR3 DNA reads as TGTGCCAGCAGTGAAGACTGGGGGCGGAATTCACCCCTCCACTTT. It specifies CASSEDWGRNSPLHF. The chain joins TRBV6-1 to TRBJ1-6, with a tentative D call TRBD1 (6 bases). The CDR3 has 15 amino acids. V lost 1 base and J lost 7, with 11 bases in between. The V gene's germline CDR1 is MNHNS and CDR2 SASEGT.

V usage is TRBV19 and J usage is TRBJ2-5; 9 bases are shared with TRBD2. The DNA end lines up better with TRBJ2-7; the J call may be wrong. CDR1 LNHDA and CDR2 SQIVND come from the germline V gene (reference sequence). The CDR3 has 15 residues. The CDR3 loop is CASSIGSGSVGEQYF. The CDR3 DNA is TGTGCCAGTAGTATCGGTAGCGGGAGTGTCGGCGAGCAGTACTTC.

This chain links TRBV12-5 with TRBJ2-1; 9 bases are shared with TRBD2. CDR3 length: 15 residues. Germline trimming cut 7 bases from V and 6 bases from J; bases unmatched to any gene: 10. Germline-derived CDR1 and CDR2 are LGHNT and FRNRAP. CDR3 in amino acids: CASAHRLADRNEQFF. The CDR3 bases are TGTGCTAGTGCCCATAGACTAGCGGACCGCAATGAGCAGTTCTTC. Together with reference TRBV12-5 and TRBJ2-1, the CDR3 gives the full variable domain: DARVTQTPRHKVTEMGQEVTMRCQPILGHNTVFWYRQTMMQGLELLAYFRNRAPLDDSGMPKDRFSAEMPDATLATLKIQPSEPRDSAVYFCASAHRLADRNEQFFGPGTRLTVL.

The J gene is TRBJ2-3, the V gene TRBV5-1, with D possibly TRBD1 on 5 matching bases. Germline-derived CDR1 and CDR2 are SGHRS and YFSETQ. Trimming stripped 0 bases from V and 3 bases from J, with 14 bases between. This CDR3 comprises 16 residues. CDR3 DNA: TGCGCCAGCAGCTTGGGCGTCAGGGTGGGTACAGATACGCAGTATTTT. Translating it yields CASSLGVRVGTDTQYF.

The gene calls are TRBV27 and TRBJ2-5; D may be TRBD1 (5 bases). V shed 0 bases and J shed 2 bases, with 10 bases lying between them. The CDR3 spans 15 residues. Germline V gives CDR1 MNHEY, CDR2 SMNVEV (reference sequence). The chain's CDR3 is CASSLSRGPQETQYF. The CDR3 DNA is TGTGCCAGCAGTTTATCAAGGGGCCCACAAGAGACCCAGTACTTC.

The chain combines TRBV18 with TRBJ2-7; D is unclear. Trimming left V 2 bases short and J 0 bases short, with 11 bases between. The CDR3 loop spans 15 amino acids. Germline values: CDR1 KGHSH, CDR2 LQKENI. The CDR3 DNA sequence: TGTGCCAGCTCACCATTGCCTGGCAGCTCCTACGAGCAGTACTTC. Translation gives CASSPLPGSSYEQYF.

The V gene is TRBV11-3, the J gene TRBJ2-5; TRBD2 matches 10 bases. In germline, CDR1 is SGHNT, CDR2 YENEEA. V lost 5 bases, J lost 2 bases, and 5 bases stayed unmatched. The CDR3 length is 15 residues. Written as DNA, the CDR3 is TGTGCCAGCAGCCCGGGGACTAGCGCGCAAGAGACCCAGTACTTC. Translation: CASSPGTSAQETQYF.

V is TRBV6-1 and J is TRBJ2-1; D unresolved. The ends were cut back, 6 bases at V and 3 bases at J, with 9 bases in the middle. Germline lookup yields CDR1 MNHNS and CDR2 SASEGT. The CDR3 is 13 amino acids. The CDR3 region has the DNA TGTGCCAGCAGGAGTGACTTCTACAATGAGCAGTTCTTC. It encodes CASRSDFYNEQFF.

The J gene is TRBJ1-5, the V gene TRBV18; 8 nucleotides align to TRBD1. Germline CDR1 reads KGHSH; CDR2 reads LQKENI. J gave up 4 bases and V 6 bases, and 5 bases lay outside the gene matches. The length of the CDR3 is 14 residues. This chain's CDR3 is CASSGTGLNQPQHF. In DNA, the CDR3 is TGTGCCAGCTCCGGGACAGGTCTTAATCAGCCCCAGCATTTT.

The chain has TRBV5-5 and TRBJ1-5; D is ambiguous. V lost 2 bases and J 3 bases, leaving 12 bases between the germline ends. The germline V gene encodes CDR1 SGHKS and CDR2 YYEKEE (reference sequence). The CDR3 totals 15 residues. The CDR3 DNA sequence: TGTGCCAGCAGCTTACTTTGGGCCGTCAATCAGCCCCAGCATTTT. Translation: CASSLLWAVNQPQHF.

This chain uses TRBV9 with TRBJ2-5; D is perhaps TRBD2 (6 bases). V lost 0 bases, J lost 2 bases, and 14 bases lay in between. The germline V gene has CDR1 SGDLS and CDR2 YYNGEE. The CDR3 is 16 residues long. Written as DNA, the CDR3 is TGTGCCAGCAGCGTAGCTGTTAGCGGCGTTCAAGAGACCCAGTACTTC. It translates to CASSVAVSGVQETQYF.

The CDR3 nucleotides are TGTGCCAGCAGCTTAGGGACAGTCCGGGGCGATGAGCAGTTCTTC. Translation: CASSLGTVRGDEQFF. The rearrangement links TRBV7-8 to TRBJ2-1; possible D gene TRBD1, 6 bases. Trimming removed 1 base from V and 8 bases from J, with 15 bases in between. CDR3 length equals 15 residues. Germline CDR1 and CDR2: SGHVS and FQNEAQ. The whole variable domain, filled in from reference TRBV7-8 and TRBJ2-1, reads GAGVSQSPRYKVAKRGQDVALRCDPISGHVSLFWYQQALGQGPEFLTYFQNEAQLDKSGLPSDRFFAERPEGSVSTLKIQRTQQEDSAVYLCASSLGTVRGDEQFFGPGTRLTVL.

This chain uses TRBV4-3 with TRBJ2-7, with D possibly being TRBD1 (6 bases). Germline lookup yields CDR1 LGHNA and CDR2 YSLEER. Trimming left V 3 bases short and J 2 bases short, with 17 bases between. The CDR3 consists of 16 residues. CDR3 bases: TGCGCCAGCAGCCAGAGTACAGGGAAATTGGCCTACGAGCAGTACTTC. Its translation: CASSQSTGKLAYEQYF.

This chain links TRBV30 with TRBJ2-7; no reliable D call. The germline gives CDR1 GTSNPN, CDR2 SVGIG (reference sequence). V shed 3 bases and J shed 0 bases, with 12 bases lying between them. The CDR3 spans 14 residues. The CDR3 reads CAWRKAPSSYEQYF. The CDR3 DNA reads as TGTGCCTGGAGAAAAGCGCCTAGCTCCTACGAGCAGTACTTC.

The chain is built from TRBV15 and TRBJ2-1; D is perhaps TRBD1 (5 bases). The CDR3 runs to 14 residues. The germline V and J ends were trimmed by 5 bases and 4 bases, with 12 bases remaining between them. Germline lookup yields CDR1 LNHNV and CDR2 YYDKDF (reference sequence). Written as DNA, the CDR3 is TGTGCCACCAGCTTTGGCAGGGAATACAATGAGCAGTTCTTC. Amino acid sequence: CATSFGREYNEQFF.

The chain carries TRBV27 and TRBJ2-2; no reliable D call. The CDR3 is 17 amino acids. The V gene lost 3 bases and the J gene lost 1 base, with 15 bases spanning the gap. Germline values: CDR1 MNHEY, CDR2 SMNVEV (reference sequence). CDR3 in DNA: TGTGCCAGCAGTTTGTCTGAAGAAGCGTGGAACACCGGGGAGCTGTTTTTT. This encodes CASSLSEEAWNTGELFF.

Regarding this clone: In the same sample, other DNA sequences code for this CDR3. The J gene is TRBJ2-1, the V gene TRBV9, with TRBD2 as a possible D gene (6 bases). CDR1 is SGDLS, CDR2 YYNGEE, per germline. V gave up 1 base and J gave up 2 bases, with 10 bases separating them. CDR3 size: 15 residues. In nucleotides, the CDR3 is TGTGCCAGCAGCGTACTCGGGACTCCCTACAATGAGCAGTTCTTC. This encodes CASSVLGTPYNEQFF.